This T cell receptor (beta chain) was identified in a study of blood T cells in healthy people across ages. It was with a sample-barcoded 5' primer and a J-beta primer mix that a second PCR of roughly 7 to 12 cycles was run. Each CDR3 protein is one row after TCRdb ran MiXCR on the 5' RACE reads. The table has hundreds of thousands of distinct CDR3 sequences, about 42% seen once. The V end lost 5 bases, the J end lost 10 bases, and 12 bases lay between the germline ends. The V gene's germline CDR1 is SGHNT and CDR2 YENEEA. There are 12 residues in the CDR3. The clonotype originates from a man in his fifties or sixties in good health. The rearrangement uses TRBV11-3 and TRBJ2-1; D uncertain. Sequenced sample: blood. The CDR3 DNA sequence: TGTGCCAGCAGCCCCCGGCCGCGGGAGCAGTTCTTC. Protein: CASSPRPREQFF.